This entry describes one TCR beta chain. It lacks a known antigen. No base qualities exist here, and no much larger clone lies one base off it. At the junction V is shortened by 1 base and J by 4 bases, with 14 bases in between. The germline V gene provides CDR1 SGHTA and CDR2 FQGNSA. From the cysteine through the phenylalanine, the CDR3 covers 16 amino acids. Only the CDR3 DNA is retained, 48 bases long and in frame from the first base. This specimen belongs to a study. Instrument on record: Illumina MiSeq. Using fastp trimming at Q25 and MiXCR clonotype assembly, TCRdb reanalyzed the public sequencing data and kept in-frame beta chains. Merged by CDR3 protein, the rows form single entries marked with the most common genes and DNA. This sample is represented by 3,600 or so distinct CDR3 sequences; 9.8% of them were singletons. Approximately 6.3% of the sample goes to the ten largest clones.

This TCR came from a human donor with rheumatoid arthritis. Sequenced sample: CD4+ T cells from synovial fluid. The rearranged segments are TRBV7-2 and TRBJ2-1; the D gene is possibly TRBD2, with 5 bases matching. The DNA sequence is given as TGTACCAGCAGCTTAGTGGGTCCGGGATCTTACAATGAGCAGTTCTTC. This yields the protein CTSSLVGPGSYNEQFF. Extended through the reference TRBV7-2 and TRBJ2-1 proteins, this CDR3 yields the full variable domain: GAGVSQSPSNKVTEKGKDVELRCDPISGHTALYWYRQSLGQGLEFLIYFQGNSAPDKSGLPSDRFSAERTGGSVSTLTIQRTQQEDSAVYLCTSSLVGPGSYNEQFFGPGTRLTVL.